The 19 T cell receptor beta chains given below trace back to one sample, sequenced in a study of shared clonotypes between healthy human individuals. Positively selected for CCR7, the CD45RO-negative cells used as naive CD8 cells excluded terminally differentiated effector memory CD45RA+ cells. Some clones are missing from TCRdb's copy, which holds only in-frame ones; the method was immunoSEQ multiplex PCR. The data contain hundreds of thousands of clones, 95% to 98% of them singletons. Material for sequencing was naive CD8+ T cells sorted from blood. Receptors originate from a man aged 25 to 45 in good health.

The chain carries TRBV11-2 and TRBJ2-7; maybe TRBD1 (6 bases). V was clipped by 0 bases and J by 4 bases, with 13 bases between them. The CDR3 covers 15 residues. Per the germline V gene, CDR1 is SGHAT and CDR2 is FQNNGV. CDR3 residues: CASSLEAGANYEQYF. The DNA of the CDR3 is TGTGCCAGCAGCTTAGAGGCAGGGGCGAATTACGAGCAGTACTTC.

The rearrangement joins TRBV9 to TRBJ1-2; D is unresolved. V was clipped by 0 bases and J by 6 bases, with 12 bases between them. Germline CDR1 is SGDLS and CDR2 is YYNGEE. The CDR3 spans 14 residues. The CDR3 loop is CASSVDGGRDGYTF. The CDR3 DNA sequence: TGTGCCAGCAGCGTAGACGGCGGGAGGGATGGCTACACCTTC.

The chain has TRBV29-1 and TRBJ2-7; D is unresolved. CDR1 is SQVTM and CDR2 is ANQGSEA in the germline V gene. The CDR3 contains 13 residues. Trimming took 5 bases from V and 0 from J, leaving 11 bases between them. CDR3 in DNA: TGCAGCGTTCAACACTGGAACTCCTACGAGCAGTACTTC. Encoded protein: CSVQHWNSYEQYF.

This chain joins TRBV11-3 and TRBJ1-1; D might be TRBD1 (6 bases). The germline CDR1 and CDR2 sequences are SGHNT and YENEEA. The V gene lost 3 bases and the J gene lost 4 bases, with 9 bases spanning the gap. This CDR3 is built from 13 residues. The CDR3 is CASSLGHPTEAFF. CDR3 nucleotide sequence: TGTGCCAGCAGCTTGGGACATCCCACTGAAGCTTTCTTT.

The chain has TRBV27 and TRBJ2-1, with 11 positions matching TRBD2. J lost 3 bases, V lost 5 bases, and 0 bases had no gene match. The CDR3 is made up of 14 amino acids. The germline V gene has CDR1 MNHEY and CDR2 SMNVEV (reference sequence). The CDR3 is CASSGTSGYNEQFF. CDR3 DNA sequence: TGTGCCAGCAGTGGGACTAGCGGCTACAATGAGCAGTTCTTC.

The rearrangement joins TRBV10-2 to TRBJ1-2, with 7 bases fitting TRBD1. This CDR3 has 13 amino acids. Trimming took 5 bases from V and 3 from J; bases not matched to a gene: 3. Germline V gene sequence: CDR1 WSHSY, CDR2 SAAADI. Here the CDR3 reads CASSNRGDYGYTF. CDR3 sequence (DNA): TGCGCCAGCAGTAACAGGGGTGACTATGGCTACACCTTC.

This clone was recorded only once. In nucleotides, the CDR3 is TGCGCCAGCAGCTTGTGGACAGGGAGTCTCGGGGACACTGAAGCTTTCTTT. This codes for CASSLWTGSLGDTEAFF. The chain couples TRBV5-1 to TRBJ1-1, with 8 bases matching TRBD1. V shed 1 base, J shed 3 bases, and the junction held 11 bases outside the gene matches. Germline assignment: CDR1 SGHRS and CDR2 YFSETQ. CDR3 length equals 17 residues. The complete variable domain, with remaining parts taken from reference TRBV5-1 and TRBJ1-1, reads KAGVTQTPRYLIKTRGQQVTLSCSPISGHRSVSWYQQTPGQGLQFLFEYFSETQRNKGNFPGRFSGRQFSNSRSEMNVSTLELGDSALYLCASSLWTGSLGDTEAFFGQGTRLTVV.

The chain recombines TRBV9 with TRBJ2-7; D might be TRBD2 (5 bases). This CDR3 is 15 amino acids long. Trimming stripped 4 bases from V and 2 bases from J, with 16 bases between. Germline lookup yields CDR1 SGDLS and CDR2 YYNGEE. The DNA for the CDR3 is TGTGCCAGCAGCTTGGACTCGGGCCGCCCCTACGAGCAGTACTTC. Its translation is CASSLDSGRPYEQYF.

The chain joins TRBV6-1 to TRBJ1-5; D is ambiguous. V was shortened by 4 bases and J by 5 bases, with 6 bases between the two germline ends. Germline-derived CDR1 and CDR2 are MNHNS and SASEGT. This CDR3 is 12 amino acids long. The CDR3 coding sequence is TGTGCCAGCAGTGGGGGATATCAGCCCCAGCATTTT. It translates to CASSGGYQPQHF.

The chain employs TRBV6-1 and TRBJ2-3, with unresolved D. Germline CDR1 MNHNS, CDR2 SASEGT. V gave up 2 bases and J gave up 4 bases, with 10 bases separating them. The CDR3 covers 14 residues. CDR3 coding DNA: TGTGCCAGCAGTGAACCTAGGACGGCAGATACGCAGTATTTT. This gives the protein CASSEPRTADTQYF.

V is TRBV27 and J is TRBJ2-3, with D tentatively TRBD2 (6 bases). This CDR3 is built from 16 residues. Germline CDR1 MNHEY, CDR2 SMNVEV (reference sequence). With 1 base removed from V and 1 base from J, the gap between germline ends came to 12 bases. In DNA, the CDR3 is TGTGCCAGCAGTTTATTGTCTAGCGTGGGCACAGATACGCAGTATTTT. Its protein is CASSLLSSVGTDTQYF.

Comment on this clone: Other DNA sequences in the same sample also yield this CDR3. The chain carries TRBV11-2 and TRBJ2-7; 7 bases match TRBD2. The CDR3 has 15 amino acids. The ends lost 5 bases at V and 0 bases at J; junction bases unmatched: 7. Germline V gene data show CDR1 as SGHAT and CDR2 as FQNNGV. CDR3 bases: TGTGCCAGCAGCCTTGGCCGGGACTACTCCTACGAGCAGTACTTC. It is translated as CASSLGRDYSYEQYF.

The chain has TRBV5-1 and TRBJ2-3, with TRBD1 identical over 7 bases. The trim removed 4 bases at V and 1 base at J, leaving 6 bases unmatched. The germline V gene encodes CDR1 SGHRS and CDR2 YFSETQ. This CDR3 spans 15 amino acids. In DNA, the CDR3 is TGCGCCAGCAGCACCGTAGGACAGGGCACAGATACGCAGTATTTT. This encodes CASSTVGQGTDTQYF.

CDR3 protein: CASSPAGTGSYEQYF. The CDR3 DNA reads as TGTGCCAGTAGTCCGGCCGGGACAGGGTCCTACGAGCAGTACTTC. The gene calls are TRBV19 and TRBJ2-7, with 9 bases aligning to TRBD1. The V gene end was trimmed by 5 bases and the J gene end by 1 base; junction bases not matched to a gene: 6. The CDR3 runs to 15 residues. Germline-derived CDR1 and CDR2 are LNHDA and SQIVND (reference sequence).

The chain is built from TRBV7-9 and TRBJ2-3; D call uncertain. The germline gives CDR1 SEHNR, CDR2 FQNEAQ (reference sequence). The CDR3 extends over 17 amino acids. V was trimmed by 5 bases and J by 5 bases, leaving 23 bases between them. CDR3: CASSPMFIDRTGDTQYF. In nucleotides, the CDR3 is TGTGCCAGCAGCCCGATGTTCATCGATCGGACGGGAGATACGCAGTATTTT.

The chain employs TRBV10-2 and TRBJ1-5, with D possibly being TRBD1 (6 bases). The CDR3 has 22 amino acids. The ends were cut back, 4 bases at V and 0 bases at J, with 31 bases in the middle. Germline V gene data show CDR1 as WSHSY and CDR2 as SAAADI. CDR3 sequence (DNA): TGCGCCAGCAGTGGGACCATAACCGGGGATTACGACAGGAGTAATAGCAATCAGCCCCAGCATTTT. Translation gives CASSGTITGDYDRSNSNQPQHF.

This rearrangement joins TRBV6-1 to TRBJ1-5, with D possibly TRBD1 on 5 matching bases. Germline V lookup: CDR1 MNHNS, CDR2 SASEGT. Trimming left V 1 base short and J 3 bases short, with 10 bases between. CDR3 length: 15 residues. The CDR3, as DNA: TGTGCCAGCAGTGAAGGGGCAGGGCTCAATCAGCCCCAGCATTTT. Its protein product is CASSEGAGLNQPQHF.

The rearrangement joins TRBV7-9 to TRBJ2-2; 8 nucleotides align to TRBD2. This CDR3 spans 16 amino acids. The V gene's germline CDR1 is SEHNR and CDR2 FQNEAQ (reference sequence). Trimming cost V 6 bases and J 4 bases; bases outside gene matches: 10. In DNA, the CDR3 is TGTGCCAGCAGTTCAGCCGGGAGGGTCGTCACCGGGGAGCTGTTTTTT. Protein product: CASSSAGRVVTGELFF.

Regarding this clone: This sample also contains other DNA sequences that code for the same CDR3. The chain has TRBV5-1 and TRBJ2-5; D ambiguous. Between the trimmed V and J ends, which lost 0 bases and 1 base, there was a span of 7 bases. Germline V gene data show CDR1 as SGHRS and CDR2 as YFSETQ. The CDR3 contains 14 residues. Here the CDR3 DNA reads TGCGCCAGCAGCTTGGAACAGCGCCAAGAGACCCAGTACTTC. This encodes CASSLEQRQETQYF.